This paragraph covers one TCR beta chain sequence. Antigen: not known. Samples each yielded at least 6 micrograms of total RNA. Through a sample-barcoded 5' primer and a J-beta primer mix, a second PCR was run for roughly 6 to 12 cycles. A template-switch adaptor containing 12 random nucleotides labeled each cDNA molecule. TCRdb redid the calling of the 5' RACE reads with MiXCR, one entry per CDR3 protein. This sample has some 1.6 million distinct CDR3 sequences, with 30% to 35% found just once. The record originates from a study of blood T cells in healthy people across ages. General study points: It was not possible, with unsorted PBMCs, to conclusively compare naive and antigen-experienced cells. Roughly linear declines in TCR beta diversity per million T cells occurred with age.

V gave up 4 bases and J gave up 3 bases, with 14 bases separating them. The V gene's germline CDR1 is SGDLS and CDR2 YYNGEE. The CDR3 is 14 amino acids. This chain joins TRBV9 and TRBJ2-7; D possibly matches TRBD1 or TRBD2 (6 bases each). The sample consisted of blood. This clonotype was sampled from a young woman in good health. The CDR3 is CASSTRDTNYEQYF. The CDR3 DNA reads as TGTGCCAGCAGCACGCGGGACACTAACTACGAGCAGTACTTC. The full variable domain, rest sourced from reference TRBV9 and TRBJ2-7, is DSGVTQTPKHLITATGQRVTLRCSPRSGDLSVYWYQQSLDQGLQFLIQYYNGEERAKGNILERFSAQQFPDLHSELNLSSLELGDSALYFCASSTRDTNYEQYFGPGTRLTVT.